This T cell receptor (beta chain) was obtained from a study of blood T cell repertoires in COVID-19. Study-wide background: The samples span acute and convalescent COVID-19 from the United States, Italy and Spain. The analysed material was cDNA or gDNA that came from T cells, B-cell-depleted T cells, or PBMCs.

In the source study's methods: Amplification of reference gene primers was used by the study to estimate nucleated cell counts. Assay used: immunoSEQ multiplex PCR; TCRdb lists only in-frame clones, some missing. That table is the source of V, J and clone size, and D and trimming were worked out from the DNA. The sample carries about 98,000 clones, 75% to 90% recorded once. The V gene end was trimmed by 4 bases and the J gene end by 5 bases; junction bases not matched to a gene: 6. Germline CDR1 and CDR2: SGHNT and YYREEE (reference sequence). CDR3 size: 16 residues. This TCR was recovered from a human donor in a cohort sampled during active COVID-19. The J gene is TRBJ2-3, the V gene TRBV5-4, with 14 positions matching TRBD2. Sequenced input: peripheral blood. CDR3 in amino acids: CASSPGLAGGEDTQYF. The CDR3 DNA is TGTGCCAGCAGCCCAGGACTAGCGGGGGGAGAAGATACGCAGTATTTT.